This T cell receptor beta chain was obtained from a study of shared clonotypes between healthy human individuals. About 28,000 T cell genomes (around 320 ng DNA) went into each PBMC replicate. Sequencing was performed with immunoSEQ multiplex PCR; in TCRdb, only in-frame clones are kept and a portion is missing. There are approximately 470,000 clones in the sample; about 78% occur only once, and around 12% lies in the top ten. Notes on the study in general: Clonotype sharing across donors was expected to vary with sequencing depth. The sole specimen, blood, was sampled, and tissue repertoires likely differ.

The CDR3 has 14 amino acids. V lost 4 bases to trimming and J lost 5 bases, with 17 bases between them. CDR1 and CDR2 (germline): SQVTM, ANQGSEA. Comment on this clone: The antigen is undetermined. With only one base between it and a far larger clone, this is likely a read error.

The chain recombines TRBV29-1 with TRBJ2-5; possibly TRBD1 or TRBD2 for D (5 bases each). This receptor was obtained from a woman in her thirties or forties in good health. Some clones in this sample may be carry-over from other donors' samples. The sample was PBMCs. The CDR3 here is CSVGGGQAAETQYF. The CDR3 DNA reads as TGCAGCGTTGGGGGCGGGCAGGCCGCGGAGACCCAGTACTTC.